This TCR beta chain is from a study of CD8+ T cells in alopecia areata. Study context: The authors scored treated patients' severity by affected scalp percentage.

CDR1 SEHNR and CDR2 FQNEAQ come from the germline V gene (reference sequence). This CDR3 has 15 residues. Between the trimmed V and J ends, which lost 5 bases and 2 bases, there was a span of 15 bases. Sample treatment: oral pan-JAK inhibitor, 5-10 mg twice daily. Sequencing relied on a cDNA template that was reverse transcribed from extracted RNA. Profiling relied on immunoSEQ multiplex PCR, and the TCRdb table lists in-frame clones only, not all of them. There are roughly 110,000 clones in the sample; roughly 84% occur only once, and 20% to 25% lies in the top ten. V and J are TRBV7-9 and TRBJ2-5; TRBD1 is a possible D gene (5 bases). The TCR sequence derives from a human donor with alopecia areata. Here the sequenced sample was CD8+ T cells sorted from blood, taken at week 24, from a patient treated with tofacitinib. The CDR3 DNA follows: TGTGCCAGCAGCACCTCCAGGGAATCACAAGAGACCCAGTACTTC. This encodes CASSTSRESQETQYF.